This T cell receptor (beta chain) derives from a study of CD8 T cells in ankylosing spondylitis. Study-wide results and limits: Within peripheral blood, clones linked to disease were CD8+ and relatively rare. A TCR beta motif of under ten highly homologous variants appeared characteristic of ankylosing spondylitis blood. Disease-associated clones were reportedly significantly overrepresented in matched ankylosing spondylitis synovial fluid.

This clonotype was counted once. Its antigen is unknown. The V end was cut by 4 bases, the J end by 2 bases, with 15 bases between. Germline assignment: CDR1 SSHAT and CDR2 FNYEAQ (reference sequence). The CDR3 extends over 15 amino acids. Scientists made TCR beta libraries using quantitative 5'-RACE with molecular barcodes. TCRdb reprocessed the 5' RACE reads with MiXCR, giving one entry per CDR3 protein. Of over 700,000 distinct CDR3 sequences listed, about 20% are singletons. The chain links TRBV7-7 to TRBJ2-7, with a weak D call TRBD2 (5 bases). Sequenced input: blood, either unsorted or a sorted T cell fraction (not recorded which). The receptor was isolated from a male donor with ankylosing spondylitis. The DNA of the CDR3 is TGTGCCAGCAGCTCCATTGACAAGACTACCTACGAGCAGTACTTC. Its translation: CASSSIDKTTYEQYF.